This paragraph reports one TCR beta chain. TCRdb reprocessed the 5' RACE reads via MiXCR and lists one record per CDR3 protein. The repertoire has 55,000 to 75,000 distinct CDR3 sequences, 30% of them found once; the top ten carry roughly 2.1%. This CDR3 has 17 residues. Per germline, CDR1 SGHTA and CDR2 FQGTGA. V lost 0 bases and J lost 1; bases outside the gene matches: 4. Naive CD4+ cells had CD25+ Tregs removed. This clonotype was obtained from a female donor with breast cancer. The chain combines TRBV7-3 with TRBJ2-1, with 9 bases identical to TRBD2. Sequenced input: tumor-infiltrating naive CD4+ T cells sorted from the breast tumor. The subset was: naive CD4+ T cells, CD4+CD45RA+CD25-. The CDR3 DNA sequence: TGTGCCAGCAGCTTAACCGTTAGCGGGAGATCCTACAATGAGCAGTTCTTC. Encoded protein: CASSLTVSGRSYNEQFF.